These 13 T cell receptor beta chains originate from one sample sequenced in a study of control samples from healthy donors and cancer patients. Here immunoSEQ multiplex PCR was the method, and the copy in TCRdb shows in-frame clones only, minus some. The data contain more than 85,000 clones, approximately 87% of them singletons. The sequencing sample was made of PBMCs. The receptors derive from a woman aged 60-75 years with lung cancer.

The CDR3 sequence: CSASQTSGRAIRNIQYF. CDR3 bases: TGCAGTGCTAGTCAGACTAGCGGGAGGGCCATCAGAAACATTCAGTACTTC. This chain joins TRBV20-1 and TRBJ2-4; 14 bases agree with TRBD2. The CDR3 has 17 residues. Germline V gene sequence: CDR1 DFQATT, CDR2 SNEGSKA (reference sequence). The trim removed 3 bases at V and 6 bases at J, leaving 10 bases unmatched.

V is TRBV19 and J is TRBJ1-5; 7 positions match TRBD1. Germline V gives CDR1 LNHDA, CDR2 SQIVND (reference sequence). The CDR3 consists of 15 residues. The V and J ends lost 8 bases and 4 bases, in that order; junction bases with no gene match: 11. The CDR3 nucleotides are TGTGCCAGTGTAAGCCGGGACAGCATAAATCAGCCCCAGCATTTT. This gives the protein CASVSRDSINQPQHF.

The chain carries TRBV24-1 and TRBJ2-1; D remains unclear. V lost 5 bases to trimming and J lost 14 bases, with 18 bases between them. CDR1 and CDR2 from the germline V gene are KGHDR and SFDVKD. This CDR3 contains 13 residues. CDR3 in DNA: TGTGCCACCAGTGTTACCCCCCCCGTTTTGGAGTTCTTC. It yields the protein CATSVTPPVLEFF.

Here the CDR3 DNA reads TGCGCCAGCAGCTTTTCGTTCGTTGGCGGCTACACCTTC. This translates into CASSFSFVGGYTF. J is TRBJ1-2 and V is TRBV5-1; D not certain. Germline assignment: CDR1 SGHRS and CDR2 YFSETQ. This CDR3 is built from 13 residues. V lost 2 bases and J lost 8, with 13 bases in between.

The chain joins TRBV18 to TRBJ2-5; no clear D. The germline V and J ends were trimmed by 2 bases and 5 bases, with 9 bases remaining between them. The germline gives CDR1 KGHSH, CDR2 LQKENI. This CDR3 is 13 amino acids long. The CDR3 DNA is TGTGCCAGCTCACCATTAGCTGGGGAGACCCAGTACTTC. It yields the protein CASSPLAGETQYF.

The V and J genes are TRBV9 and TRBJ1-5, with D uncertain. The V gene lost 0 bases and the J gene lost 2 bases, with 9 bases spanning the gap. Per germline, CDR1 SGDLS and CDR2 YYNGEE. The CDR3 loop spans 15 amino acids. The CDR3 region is CASSVDSSGNQPQHF. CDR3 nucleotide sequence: TGTGCCAGCAGCGTAGACTCTTCCGGCAATCAGCCCCAGCATTTT.

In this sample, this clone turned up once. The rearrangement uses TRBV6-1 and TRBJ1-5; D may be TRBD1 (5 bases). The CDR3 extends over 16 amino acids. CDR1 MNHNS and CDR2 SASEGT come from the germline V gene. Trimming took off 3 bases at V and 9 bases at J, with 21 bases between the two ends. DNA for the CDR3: TGTGCCAGCAGTGACCCGGGGACCCACCCCGCGGCGCCCCAGCATTTT. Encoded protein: CASSDPGTHPAAPQHF.

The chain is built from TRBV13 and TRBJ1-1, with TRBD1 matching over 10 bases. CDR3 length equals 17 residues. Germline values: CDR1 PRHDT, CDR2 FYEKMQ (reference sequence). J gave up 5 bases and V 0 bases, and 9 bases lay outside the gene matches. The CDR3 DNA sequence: TGTGCCAGCAGCTTAGGCTGGGACAGGGGCTTAGGAACTGAAGCTTTCTTT. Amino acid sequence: CASSLGWDRGLGTEAFF.

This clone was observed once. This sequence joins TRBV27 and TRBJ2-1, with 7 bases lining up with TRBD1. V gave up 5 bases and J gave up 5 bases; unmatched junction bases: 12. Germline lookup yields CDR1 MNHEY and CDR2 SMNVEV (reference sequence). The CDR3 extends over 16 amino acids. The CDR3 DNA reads TGTGCCAGCAGTGCGGACAGGTTCTACCCCAACAATGAGCAGTTCTTC. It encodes CASSADRFYPNNEQFF.

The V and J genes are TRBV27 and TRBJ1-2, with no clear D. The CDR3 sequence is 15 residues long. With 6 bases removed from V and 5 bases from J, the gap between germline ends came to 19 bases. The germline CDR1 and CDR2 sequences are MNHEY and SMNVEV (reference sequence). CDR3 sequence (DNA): TGTGCCAGCAGACGTGGACGGGTCGACCTTTATGGCTACACCTTC. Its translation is CASRRGRVDLYGYTF.

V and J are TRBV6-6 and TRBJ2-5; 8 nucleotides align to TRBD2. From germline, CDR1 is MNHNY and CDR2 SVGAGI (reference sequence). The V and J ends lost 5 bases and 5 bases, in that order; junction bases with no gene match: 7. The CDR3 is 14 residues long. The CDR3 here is CASSRLAGRETQYF. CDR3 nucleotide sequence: TGTGCCAGCAGTCGCTTAGCGGGGAGGGAGACCCAGTACTTC.

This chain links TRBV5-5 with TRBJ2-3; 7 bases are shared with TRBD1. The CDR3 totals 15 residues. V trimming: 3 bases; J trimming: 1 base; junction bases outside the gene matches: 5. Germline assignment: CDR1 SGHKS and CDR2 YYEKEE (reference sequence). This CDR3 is CASSSTGTGTDTQYF. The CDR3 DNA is TGTGCCAGCAGCTCCACCGGGACAGGCACAGATACGCAGTATTTT.

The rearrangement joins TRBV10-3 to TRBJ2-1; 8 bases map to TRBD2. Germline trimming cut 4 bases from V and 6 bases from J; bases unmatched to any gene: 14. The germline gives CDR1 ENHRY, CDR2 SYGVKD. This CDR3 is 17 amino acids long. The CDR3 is CAISGGAGTRSPNEQFF. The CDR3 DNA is TGTGCCATCAGTGGAGGGGCCGGGACTAGGTCCCCCAATGAGCAGTTCTTC.